This entry lists 32 T cell receptor beta chains sequenced from one sample in a study of patients and donors after allogeneic stem cell transplantation. TCRdb reprocessed the RT-PCR reads via MiXCR and lists one record per CDR3 protein. The sample includes 84,000 or so distinct CDR3 sequences, under 50% of them seen just once. Sequencing was performed on blood, either unsorted or a sorted T cell fraction (not recorded which). The receptors were sampled from a human donor who was either an allogeneic HSCT recipient or a stem cell or donor lymphocyte infusion donor (not recorded which). It is not recorded whose cells these are; they may come from a transplant donor.

This clonotype appeared a few times. The gene calls are TRBV29-1 and TRBJ1-3; perhaps TRBD1 as D (5 bases). Germline V lookup: CDR1 SQVTM, CDR2 ANQGSEA. V gave up 6 bases and J gave up 0 bases, with 15 bases separating them. This CDR3 has 15 residues. CDR3 sequence reads: CSVGAQGSSGNTIYF. For the CDR3, the DNA is TGCAGCGTCGGGGCCCAGGGCAGCTCTGGAAACACCATATATTTT.

DNA of the CDR3: TGCAGTGCGAAGGGACAGGGACCCACTGAAGCTTTCTTT. It is translated as CSAKGQGPTEAFF. The rearrangement joins TRBV20-1 to TRBJ1-1, with TRBD1 matching over 9 bases. Trimming took 6 bases from V and 4 from J; bases not matched to a gene: 6. This CDR3 comprises 13 residues. Per the germline V gene, CDR1 is DFQATT and CDR2 is SNEGSKA (reference sequence).

This clonotype was detected only once. The chain recombines TRBV29-1 with TRBJ1-1; tentatively, D is TRBD1 (5 bases). V lost 2 bases and J 0 bases, leaving 7 bases between the germline ends. The germline V gene encodes CDR1 SQVTM and CDR2 ANQGSEA. This CDR3 spans 13 amino acids. The CDR3 loop is CSVEQGMNTEAFF. The CDR3 bases are TGCAGCGTTGAACAGGGAATGAACACTGAAGCTTTCTTT. The whole variable domain, remainder taken from reference TRBV29-1 and TRBJ1-1, is SAVISQKPSRDICQRGTSLTIQCQVDSQVTMMFWYRQQPGQSLTLIATANQGSEATYESGFVIDKFPISRPNLTFSTLTVSNMSPEDSSIYLCSVEQGMNTEAFFGQGTRLTVV.

The V call is TRBV6-2 or TRBV6-3, the J call TRBJ2-6, with TRBD1 as a possible D gene (8 bases). V shed 5 bases and J shed 0 bases, with 14 bases lying between them. Per germline, CDR1 MNHEY and CDR2 SVGEGT. The CDR3 totals 17 residues. This CDR3 is CASSPQGGSSGANVLTF. For the CDR3, the DNA is TGTGCCAGCAGTCCACAGGGGGGGAGCTCTGGGGCCAACGTCCTGACTTTC.

There are a few counts of this clonotype. This chain joins TRBV5-6 and TRBJ1-5, with 7 bases aligning to TRBD1. The germline CDR1 and CDR2 sequences are SGHDT and YYEEEE. This CDR3 comprises 15 residues. V lost 4 bases, J lost 4 bases, and 8 bases stayed unmatched. The CDR3 spells CASSLRTGTNQPQHF. The DNA of the CDR3 is TGTGCCAGCAGCCTCCGGACAGGTACTAATCAGCCCCAGCATTTT. Using reference TRBV5-6 and TRBJ1-5 for the parts outside the CDR3, the full variable domain is DAGVTQSPTHLIKTRGQQVTLRCSPKSGHDTVSWYQQALGQGPQFIFQYYEEEERQRGNFPDRFSGHQFPNYSSELNVNALLLGDSALYLCASSLRTGTNQPQHFGDGTRLSIL.

The chain has TRBV20-1 and TRBJ1-5; D unclear. Germline V gene sequence: CDR1 DFQATT, CDR2 SNEGSKA (reference sequence). Deletions cut 0 bases from V and 8 bases from J, with 11 bases between. This CDR3 region has 13 residues. The CDR3 spells CSARDSPEKPQHF. The CDR3 DNA is TGCAGTGCTAGAGATAGCCCGGAAAAGCCCCAGCATTTT.

In its sample, this clonotype was seen a few times. The chain is built from TRBV29-1 and TRBJ1-1; D gene ambiguous. Germline lookup yields CDR1 SQVTM and CDR2 ANQGSEA. With 1 base removed from V and 3 bases from J, the gap between germline ends came to 6 bases. The CDR3 loop spans 12 amino acids. Here the CDR3 reads CSVEGDYTEAFF. DNA for the CDR3: TGCAGCGTTGAAGGGGATTACACTGAAGCTTTCTTT.

This clonotype came up a few times. The V gene is TRBV5-1, the J gene TRBJ1-5; no clear D gene. This CDR3 contains 14 residues. V dropped 0 bases and J dropped 7 bases, with 11 bases sitting between them. Germline V gene lookup returns CDR1 SGHRS and CDR2 YFSETQ. The CDR3 is CASSLDSPGQPQHF. The CDR3 nucleotides are TGCGCCAGCAGCTTGGACAGCCCGGGGCAGCCCCAGCATTTT.

The CDR3 spells CASSYAGLNEKLFF. The DNA for the CDR3 is TGTGCCAGCAGTTACGCCGGGCTTAATGAAAAACTGTTTTTT. This sequence joins TRBV6-5 and TRBJ1-4, with D hard to call. The CDR3 has 14 residues. V dropped 2 bases and J dropped 4 bases, with 8 bases sitting between them. CDR1 is MNHEY and CDR2 is SVGAGI in the germline V gene.

The table lists this clonotype with a few counts. This chain connects TRBV7-2 to TRBJ1-2; unclear D gene. Germline assignment: CDR1 SGHTA and CDR2 FQGNSA. Trimming stripped 1 base from V and 13 bases from J, with 10 bases between. The CDR3 is 11 residues long. The CDR3 loop is CASSLGELGTF. The CDR3 nucleotides read TGTGCCAGCAGCTTAGGGGAGCTGGGCACCTTC.

The table lists this clonotype with many counts. The genes are TRBV20-1 and TRBJ1-2; 8 nucleotides match TRBD1. Germline CDR1 reads DFQATT; CDR2 reads SNEGSKA (reference sequence). V was pared by 0 bases and J by 2 bases, with 5 bases of the junction left unmatched. The CDR3 sequence is 15 residues long. The CDR3 region has the DNA TGCAGTGCTAGAGATATCACAGGGGGGAACTATGGCTACACCTTC. It translates to CSARDITGGNYGYTF.

This clonotype was found a few times. This chain connects TRBV4-3 to TRBJ1-5, with no clear D. Trimming left V 0 bases short and J 6 bases short, with 9 bases between. Per the germline V gene, CDR1 is LGHNA and CDR2 is YSLEER. CDR3 length equals 14 residues. The CDR3 nucleotides are TGCGCCAGCAGCCAAGAAGGCGCTCGTCAGCCCCAGCATTTT. This sequence encodes CASSQEGARQPQHF.

V and J are TRBV6-6 and TRBJ2-3; D may be TRBD2 (6 bases). The CDR3 length is 18 residues. Per germline, CDR1 MNHNY and CDR2 SVGAGI (reference sequence). V lost 4 bases and J 2 bases, leaving 22 bases between the germline ends. CDR3 bases: TGTGCCAGCAGTTCGCCTCCTGGGACTCCACAGTTCACAGATACGCAGTATTTT. It yields the protein CASSSPPGTPQFTDTQYF.

V usage is TRBV7-9 and J usage is TRBJ1-5, with TRBD1 identical over 9 bases. CDR3 length equals 14 residues. Trimming cost V 5 bases and J 6 bases; bases outside gene matches: 5. Germline V lookup: CDR1 SEHNR, CDR2 FQNEAQ (reference sequence). CDR3 sequence reads: CASSGTGRSQPQHF. Here the CDR3 DNA reads TGTGCCAGCAGCGGGACAGGGAGAAGTCAGCCCCAGCATTTT.

The J gene is TRBJ1-4, the V gene TRBV29-1; TRBD1 matches at 7 bases. CDR1 and CDR2 (germline): SQVTM, ANQGSEA. There are 12 residues in the CDR3. V was clipped by 7 bases and J by 4 bases; unmatched bases: 3. CDR3 loop: CSGGTDNEKLFF. DNA of the CDR3: TGCAGCGGCGGGACAGATAATGAAAAACTGTTTTTT.

The chain couples TRBV29-1 to TRBJ1-2; D is possibly TRBD1 (5 bases). Per germline, CDR1 SQVTM and CDR2 ANQGSEA. V lost 1 base and J 5 bases, leaving 11 bases between the germline ends. This CDR3 comprises 13 residues. This CDR3 is CSVEAGAGYGYTF. As DNA, the CDR3 is TGCAGCGTTGAAGCCGGGGCGGGATATGGCTACACCTTC.

V is TRBV20-1 and J is TRBJ1-1; D remains unclear. Between the trimmed V and J ends, which lost 3 bases and 4 bases, there was a span of 6 bases. Germline V gene data show CDR1 as DFQATT and CDR2 as SNEGSKA (reference sequence). The CDR3 extends over 11 amino acids. The DNA for the CDR3 is TGCAGTGCTAGTTGGGGCACTGAAGCTTTCTTT. Amino acids: CSASWGTEAFF.

The chain couples TRBV5-5 to TRBJ2-3; 7 positions agree with TRBD2. CDR3 length: 14 amino acids. V lost 8 bases to trimming and J lost 0 bases; unmatched junction nucleotides: 6. Germline loops: CDR1 SGHKS, CDR2 YYEKEE (reference sequence). The CDR3 coding sequence is TGTGCCAGTCTTAGCGGGCCTAGCACAGATACGCAGTATTTT. Amino acids: CASLSGPSTDTQYF. Supplemented by reference TRBV5-5 and TRBJ2-3, the full variable domain reads DAGVTQSPTHLIKTRGQQVTLRCSPISGHKSVSWYQQVLGQGPQFIFQYYEKEERGRGNFPDRFSARQFPNYSSELNVNALLLGDSALYLCASLSGPSTDTQYFGPGTRLTVL.

This clonotype was seen a few times. J is TRBJ1-1 and V is TRBV20-1; D remains ambiguous. CDR1 and CDR2 (germline): DFQATT, SNEGSKA (reference sequence). The CDR3 spans 12 residues. Trimming left V 4 bases short and J 1 base short, with 7 bases between. CDR3 sequence reads: CSANAGNTEAFF. The CDR3 region has the DNA TGCAGTGCTAATGCAGGGAACACTGAAGCTTTCTTT.

V gene TRBV20-1 combines with J gene TRBJ1-6, with a tentative D call TRBD1 (5 bases). The CDR3 extends over 14 amino acids. V lost 5 bases, J lost 5 bases, and 13 bases lay in between. Germline V gene lookup returns CDR1 DFQATT and CDR2 SNEGSKA (reference sequence). For the CDR3, the DNA is TGCAGTGCTCGAACGGGGCTAAATAATTCACCCCTCCACTTT. Translated: CSARTGLNNSPLHF.

The chain joins TRBV7-8 to TRBJ1-5, with TRBD1 matching 8 bases. This CDR3 spans 14 amino acids. Trimming removed 4 bases from V and 6 bases from J; junction bases left unmatched: 5. CDR1 is SGHVS, CDR2 FQNEAQ, per germline. CDR3 residues: CASSSDRARQPQHF. The CDR3 DNA reads TGTGCCAGCAGCTCGGACAGGGCCCGTCAGCCCCAGCATTTT.

The chain employs TRBV28 and TRBJ2-7; D ambiguous. This CDR3 has 13 amino acids. The V end was cut by 2 bases, the J end by 2 bases, with 7 bases between. Germline V gives CDR1 MDHEN, CDR2 SYDVKM. The CDR3 DNA sequence: TGTGCCAGCAGTTTAAACCTACCCTACGAGCAGTACTTC. Residues: CASSLNLPYEQYF.

The chain is built from TRBV6-5 and TRBJ1-5; D unresolved. The V end was cut by 0 bases, the J end by 3 bases, with 6 bases between. The length of the CDR3 is 14 residues. Germline loops: CDR1 MNHEY, CDR2 SVGAGI. This CDR3 reads CASSYSRYNQPQHF. CDR3 sequence (DNA): TGTGCCAGCAGTTACTCGCGTTACAATCAGCCCCAGCATTTT.

The table lists this clonotype with a count of one. Germline is not matched at one junction end, which may reflect a read error. The rearrangement links TRBV7-6 to TRBJ2-7; perhaps TRBD1 as D (6 bases). This CDR3 contains 16 residues. From germline, CDR1 is SGHVS and CDR2 FNYEAQ. Here the CDR3 DNA reads TGTGCTAGCAGCCTTACGAACGGACAGCCGGCAGACGAGCAGTACTTC. Translating it yields CASSLTNGQPADEQYF.

The chain recombines TRBV6-2 or TRBV6-3 with TRBJ1-1; D may be TRBD1 (5 bases). CDR3 length: 11 residues. From germline, CDR1 is MNHEY and CDR2 SVGEGT. V was pared by 6 bases and J by 7 bases, with 9 bases between. The CDR3 loop reads CASRGPFEAFF. The CDR3, as DNA: TGTGCCAGCAGGGGGCCGTTTGAAGCTTTCTTT.

The chain links TRBV29-1 to TRBJ2-7; the D gene could be TRBD1 or TRBD2 (5 bases each). V was pared by 6 bases and J by 2 bases, with 14 bases between. The CDR3 loop spans 13 amino acids. Looked up from germline, CDR1 is SQVTM and CDR2 is ANQGSEA. The CDR3 protein is CSVGDGATYEQYF. In DNA form, the CDR3 reads TGCAGCGTCGGGGACGGAGCCACCTACGAGCAGTACTTC.

Concerning this clonotype itself: The conserved closing phenylalanine or tryptophan is absent in this CDR3, likely reflecting a read error. V and J are TRBV4-3 and TRBJ1-6; 8 bases fit TRBD1. V was pared by 2 bases and J by 5 bases, with 5 bases of the junction left unmatched. This CDR3 spans 16 amino acids. Germline assignment: CDR1 LGHNA and CDR2 YSLEER. The CDR3 region has the DNA TGCGCCAGCAGCCAAAAAAGACAGGGGAATAATTCACCCCTCCACTCT. Translating gives CASSQKRQGNNSPLHS.

The sample holds a few counts of this clonotype. CDR3 in amino acids: CASSQEGARNTEAFF. The CDR3 bases are TGTGCCAGCAGCCAAGAAGGGGCTCGGAACACTGAAGCTTTCTTT. V usage is TRBV3-1 and J usage is TRBJ1-1; D may be TRBD1 (5 bases). The CDR3 covers 15 residues. CDR1 and CDR2 from the germline V gene are LGHDT and YNNKEL (reference sequence). Trimming stripped 0 bases from V and 1 base from J, with 9 bases between.

The table lists this clonotype with a few counts. The V and J genes are TRBV28 and TRBJ1-1, with TRBD1 as a possible D gene (6 bases). Germline assignment: CDR1 MDHEN and CDR2 SYDVKM. The CDR3 has 14 amino acids. V was clipped by 5 bases and J by 2 bases, with 12 bases between them. The CDR3 loop reads CASSNPGENTEAFF. Here the CDR3 DNA reads TGTGCCAGCAGTAACCCAGGGGAAAACACTGAAGCTTTCTTT. Drawing the rest from reference TRBV28 and TRBJ1-1, the complete variable domain is DVKVTQSSRYLVKRTGEKVFLECVQDMDHENMFWYRQDPGLGLRLIYFSYDVKMKEKGDIPEGYSVSREKKERFSLILESASTNQTSMYLCASSNPGENTEAFFGQGTRLTVV.

Only a few counts were recorded for this clonotype. This chain joins TRBV19 and TRBJ1-5; TRBD1 matches at 7 bases. This CDR3 has 15 amino acids. The V and J ends lost 5 bases and 5 bases, in that order; junction bases with no gene match: 9. Germline CDR1 reads LNHDA; CDR2 reads SQIVND (reference sequence). This CDR3 reads CASSFGTAYYQPQHF. The CDR3 bases are TGTGCCAGTAGTTTCGGGACAGCTTATTATCAGCCCCAGCATTTT.

With regard to this clonotype: Since no conserved phenylalanine or tryptophan closes the CDR3, a read error is the likely cause. J is TRBJ1-4 and V is TRBV25-1; D call uncertain. The length of the CDR3 is 15 residues. V gave up 0 bases and J gave up 7 bases, with 12 bases separating them. Looked up from germline, CDR1 is MGHDK and CDR2 is SYGVNS. The CDR3: CASSEYRVLGEKLFL. CDR3 nucleotide sequence: TGTGCCAGCAGTGAATATCGGGTCCTGGGTGAAAAACTGTTTTTG.

The V and J genes are TRBV28 and TRBJ2-1, with D perhaps being TRBD1 or TRBD2 (5 bases each). Germline lookup yields CDR1 MDHEN and CDR2 SYDVKM. Trimming pared 6 bases from V and 3 bases from J, leaving 18 bases between. The CDR3 has 16 amino acids. The CDR3 nucleotides read TGTGCCAGCAGCCCCCCACGGGGTAGGGGCTACAATGAGCAGTTCTTC. Its protein is CASSPPRGRGYNEQFF.